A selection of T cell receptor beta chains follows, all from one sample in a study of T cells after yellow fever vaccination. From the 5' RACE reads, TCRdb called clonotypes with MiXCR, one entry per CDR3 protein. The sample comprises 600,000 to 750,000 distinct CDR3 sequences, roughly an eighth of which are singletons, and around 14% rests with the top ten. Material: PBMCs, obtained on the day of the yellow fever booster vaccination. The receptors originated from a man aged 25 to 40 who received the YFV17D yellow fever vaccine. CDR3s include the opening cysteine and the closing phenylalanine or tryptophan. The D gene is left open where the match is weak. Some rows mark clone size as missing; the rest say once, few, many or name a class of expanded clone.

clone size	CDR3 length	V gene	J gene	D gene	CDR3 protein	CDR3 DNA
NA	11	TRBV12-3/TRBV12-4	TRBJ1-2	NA	CASSLGTRYTF	TGTGCCAGCAGTTTAGGTACGAGGTACACCTTC
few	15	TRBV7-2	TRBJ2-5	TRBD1	CASSLGGGNQETQYF	TGTGCCAGCAGCTTAGGAGGGGGCAACCAAGAGACCCAGTACTTC
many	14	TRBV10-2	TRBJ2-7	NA	CASSDVGSLSEQYF	TGCGCCAGCAGTGACGTCGGGAGCCTGAGCGAGCAGTACTTC
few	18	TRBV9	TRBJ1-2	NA	CASSARSGDLLGVYGYTF	TGTGCCAGCAGCGCCCGATCGGGAGACCTCTTGGGGGTATATGGCTACACCTTC
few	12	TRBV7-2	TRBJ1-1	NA	CASSSSRAEAFF	TGTGCCAGCAGCTCCAGCCGGGCGGAAGCTTTCTTT
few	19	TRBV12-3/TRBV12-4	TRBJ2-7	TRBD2	CASSLRDVGLAGVVYEQYF	TGTGCCAGCAGTCTCCGGGACGTCGGACTAGCGGGAGTAGTCTACGAGCAGTACTTC
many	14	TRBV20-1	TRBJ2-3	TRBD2	CSARGTSGTDTQYF	TGCAGTGCTAGAGGTACTAGCGGCACAGATACGCAGTATTTT
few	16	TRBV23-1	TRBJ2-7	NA	CASSQPARRGVYEQYF	TGCGCCAGCAGTCAGCCGGCCAGGAGGGGGGTATACGAGCAGTACTTC
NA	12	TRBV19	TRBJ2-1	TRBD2	CASRLAGDVQFF	TGTGCCAGTAGACTAGCGGGAGACGTTCAGTTCTTC
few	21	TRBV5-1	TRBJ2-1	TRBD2	CASSLASWEGPPQSSYNEQFF	TGCGCCAGCAGCTTGGCCTCGTGGGAGGGGCCCCCCCAAAGCTCCTACAATGAGCAGTTCTTC
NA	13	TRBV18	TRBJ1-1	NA	CASSDMENTEAFF	TGTGCCAGCTCAGACATGGAGAACACTGAAGCTTTCTTT
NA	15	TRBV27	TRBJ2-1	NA	CASTSTSPVHNEQFF	TGTGCCAGCACCTCCACTAGCCCGGTACACAATGAGCAGTTCTTC
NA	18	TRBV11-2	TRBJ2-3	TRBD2	CASSLIAGVHSPTDTQYF	TGTGCCAGCAGCTTAATAGCGGGAGTACACTCCCCTACAGATACGCAGTATTTT
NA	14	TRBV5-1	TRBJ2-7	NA	CASSPETPRNEQYF	TGCGCCAGCAGCCCTGAAACCCCGAGGAACGAGCAGTACTTC
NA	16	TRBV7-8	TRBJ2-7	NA	CASSWNDPPRSYEQYF	TGTGCCAGCAGCTGGAACGACCCACCTCGGAGCTACGAGCAGTACTTC
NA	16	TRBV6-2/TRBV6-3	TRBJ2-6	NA	CASLKPGSSGANVLTF	TGTGCCAGCTTGAAGCCAGGGAGCTCTGGGGCCAACGTCCTGACTTTC
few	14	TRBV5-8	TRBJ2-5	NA	CASSPGLYQETQYF	TGTGCCAGCAGCCCGGGATTGTACCAAGAGACCCAGTACTTC
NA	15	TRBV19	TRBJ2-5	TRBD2	CASSPRGGPQETQYF	TGTGCCAGTAGTCCGCGGGGAGGGCCCCAAGAGACCCAGTACTTC
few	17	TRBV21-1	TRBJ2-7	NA	CASSKAGSGSTSSEQYF	TGTGCCAGCAGCAAAGCGGGTAGCGGGAGTACTTCGAGCGAGCAGTACTTC
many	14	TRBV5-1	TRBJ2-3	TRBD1	CASSRDRGTDTQYF	TGTGCCAGCAGTCGGGACAGGGGAACAGATACGCAGTATTTT
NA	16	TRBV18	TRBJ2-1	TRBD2	CASSPPAAGDYNEQFF	TGTGCCAGCTCACCACCGGCAGCGGGGGACTACAATGAGCAGTTCTTC
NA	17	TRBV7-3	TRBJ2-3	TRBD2	CASSLLGLAGGTDTQYF	TGTGCCAGCAGCTTATTAGGACTAGCGGGTGGCACAGATACGCAGTATTTT
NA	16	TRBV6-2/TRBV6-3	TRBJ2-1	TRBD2	CASSYLRGRYINEQFF	TGTGCCAGCAGTTACTTGCGCGGGAGGTACATCAATGAGCAGTTCTTC
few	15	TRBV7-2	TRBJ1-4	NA	CASSFGLGANEKLFF	TGTGCCAGCAGCTTTGGGCTGGGAGCTAATGAAAAACTGTTTTTT
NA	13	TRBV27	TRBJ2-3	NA	CASRLLSGDTQYF	TGTGCCAGCAGACTTTTATCGGGGGATACGCAGTATTTT
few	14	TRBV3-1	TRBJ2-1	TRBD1	CASTRQGIHNEQFF	TGTGCCAGCACCCGACAGGGAATCCACAATGAGCAGTTCTTC
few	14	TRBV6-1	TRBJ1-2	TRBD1	CASSVRQGGYGYTF	TGTGCCAGCAGCGTTAGACAGGGGGGCTATGGCTACACCTTC
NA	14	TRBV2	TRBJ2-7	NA	CASTPGQSTGEQYF	TGTGCCAGCACACCGGGACAAAGCACAGGGGAGCAGTACTTC
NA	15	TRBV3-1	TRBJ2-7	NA	CASSQDISGTYEQYF	TGTGCCAGCAGCCAAGATATTAGCGGCACCTACGAGCAGTACTTC
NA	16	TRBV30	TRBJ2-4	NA	CAWSAGAGGENGIQYF	TGTGCCTGGAGTGCGGGCGCGGGCGGGGAGAATGGCATTCAGTACTTC
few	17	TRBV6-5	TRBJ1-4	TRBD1	CASSYSRGTALNEKLFF	TGTGCCAGCAGTTACTCGAGAGGGACAGCCCTTAATGAAAAACTGTTTTTT
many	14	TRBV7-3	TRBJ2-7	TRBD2	CASSLTSGDYEQYF	TGTGCCAGCAGCTTAACCAGCGGGGACTACGAGCAGTACTTC
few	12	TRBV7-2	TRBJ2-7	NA	CASSPPPGEQYF	TGTGCCAGCAGCCCACCTCCAGGGGAGCAGTACTTC
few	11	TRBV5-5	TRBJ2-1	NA	CASSRSGLEFF	TGTGCCAGCAGCCGGTCGGGGTTGGAGTTCTTC
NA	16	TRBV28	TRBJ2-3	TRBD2	CASRGTSGRAGDTQYF	TGTGCCAGCAGAGGAACTAGCGGGAGGGCAGGGGATACGCAGTATTTT
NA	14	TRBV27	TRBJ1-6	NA	CASSLLSADSPLHF	TGTGCCAGCAGTTTGTTGTCCGCCGATTCACCCCTCCACTTT
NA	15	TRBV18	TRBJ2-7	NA	CASSPSDQTPYEQYF	TGTGCCAGCTCACCTTCGGACCAGACCCCCTACGAGCAGTACTTC
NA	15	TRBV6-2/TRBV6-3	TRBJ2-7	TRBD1	CASSLSLGQHQQQYF	TGTGCCAGCAGTCTATCTTTGGGACAGCACCAGCAGCAGTACTTC
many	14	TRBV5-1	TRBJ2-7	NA	CASSLETGPYEQYF	TGCGCCAGCAGCTTGGAGACGGGTCCCTACGAGCAGTACTTC
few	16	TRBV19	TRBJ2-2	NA	CASSMGQGSRPGELFF	TGTGCCAGTAGTATGGGCCAGGGTTCAAGGCCCGGGGAGCTGTTTTTT
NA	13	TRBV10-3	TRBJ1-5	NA	CAISPDSNQPQHF	TGTGCCATCTCACCTGATAGCAATCAGCCCCAGCATTTT
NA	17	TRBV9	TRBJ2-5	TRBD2	CASSPDWTSGTRETQYF	TGTGCCAGCAGCCCCGATTGGACTAGCGGGACCAGAGAGACCCAGTACTTC
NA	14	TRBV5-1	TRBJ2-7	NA	CASSLSTGPYEQYF	TGCGCCAGCAGCTTGAGTACAGGGCCCTACGAGCAGTACTTC
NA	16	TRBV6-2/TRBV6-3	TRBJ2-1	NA	CASSYSRRSSYNEQFF	TGTGCCAGCAGTTACTCGCGCAGAAGTTCCTACAATGAGCAGTTCTTC
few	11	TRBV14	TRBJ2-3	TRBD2	CASSQGTRKYF	TGTGCCAGCAGCCAAGGGACTAGAAAGTATTTT
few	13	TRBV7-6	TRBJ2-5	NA	CASSSTPSETQYF	TGTGCCAGCAGCTCCACCCCCAGTGAGACCCAGTACTTC
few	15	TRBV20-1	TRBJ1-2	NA	CSARDFRWGDYGYTF	TGCAGTGCTAGAGATTTTAGGTGGGGGGACTATGGCTACACCTTC